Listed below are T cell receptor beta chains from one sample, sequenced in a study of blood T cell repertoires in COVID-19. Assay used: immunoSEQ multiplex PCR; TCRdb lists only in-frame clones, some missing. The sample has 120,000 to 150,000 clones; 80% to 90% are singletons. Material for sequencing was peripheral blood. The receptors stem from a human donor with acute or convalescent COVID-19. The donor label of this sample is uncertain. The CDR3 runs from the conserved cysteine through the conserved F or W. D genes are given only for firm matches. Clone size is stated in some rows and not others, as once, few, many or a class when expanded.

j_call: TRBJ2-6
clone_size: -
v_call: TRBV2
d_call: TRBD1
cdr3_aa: CASGSWGQGHSGANVLTF
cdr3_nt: TGTGCCAGCGGCTCGTGGGGACAGGGACACTCTGGGGCCAACGTCCTGACTTTC

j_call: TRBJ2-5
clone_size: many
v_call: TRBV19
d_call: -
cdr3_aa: CASSKGVQETQYF
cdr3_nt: TGTGCCAGTAGTAAGGGGGTTCAAGAGACCCAGTACTTC

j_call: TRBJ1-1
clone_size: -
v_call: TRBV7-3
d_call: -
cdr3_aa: CASSLGGASTEAFF
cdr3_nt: TGTGCCAGCAGCCTAGGGGGGGCGAGCACTGAAGCTTTCTTT

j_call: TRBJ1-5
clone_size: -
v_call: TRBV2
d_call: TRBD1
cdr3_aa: CASSRGTGDQPQHF
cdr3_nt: TGTGCCAGCAGCCGAGGGACAGGGGATCAGCCCCAGCATTTT

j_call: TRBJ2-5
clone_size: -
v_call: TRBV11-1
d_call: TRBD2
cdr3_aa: CASSFTGTSRQETQYF
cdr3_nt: TGTGCCAGCAGCTTCACCGGGACTAGTAGACAAGAGACCCAGTACTTC

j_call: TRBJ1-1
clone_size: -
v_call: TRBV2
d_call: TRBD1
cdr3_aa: CASIRGPDTEAFF
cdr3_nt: TGTGCCAGCATCAGGGGGCCGGACACTGAAGCTTTCTTT

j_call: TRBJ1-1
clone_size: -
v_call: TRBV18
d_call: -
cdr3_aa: CASSLGTLNTEAFF
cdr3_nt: TGTGCCAGCTCACTCGGGACACTAAACACTGAAGCTTTCTTT

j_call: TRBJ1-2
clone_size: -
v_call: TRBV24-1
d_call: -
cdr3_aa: CATSDLVRGYTF
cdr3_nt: TGTGCCACCAGTGATTTAGTCCGGGGCTACACCTTC

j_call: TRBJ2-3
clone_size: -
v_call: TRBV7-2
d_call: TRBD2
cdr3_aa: CATRARGNSDTQYF
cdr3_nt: TGTGCCACTAGGGCGCGGGGGAACTCAGATACGCAGTATTTT

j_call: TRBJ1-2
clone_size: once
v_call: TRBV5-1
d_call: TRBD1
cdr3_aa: CASSLGDRVNYGYTF
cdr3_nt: TGCGCCAGCAGCTTGGGGGACAGGGTTAACTATGGCTACACCTTC

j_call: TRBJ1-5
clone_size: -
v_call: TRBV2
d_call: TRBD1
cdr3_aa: CASRRRDREQPQHF
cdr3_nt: TGTGCCAGCAGACGACGAGACAGGGAGCAGCCCCAGCATTTT

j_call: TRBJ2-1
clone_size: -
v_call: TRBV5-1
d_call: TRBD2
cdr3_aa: CASRPASGESLGNEQFF
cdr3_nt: TGCGCCAGCAGGCCAGCTAGCGGGGAATCGCTGGGCAATGAGCAGTTCTTC

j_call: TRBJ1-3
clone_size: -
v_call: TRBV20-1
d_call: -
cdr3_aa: CSASLGLSGNTIYF
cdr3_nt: TGCAGTGCTAGTCTCGGTTTATCTGGAAACACCATATATTTT

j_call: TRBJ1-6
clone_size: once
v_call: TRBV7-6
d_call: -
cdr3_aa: CASSFGDTYNSPLHF
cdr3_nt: TGTGCCAGCAGCTTCGGGGACACCTATAATTCACCCCTCCACTTT

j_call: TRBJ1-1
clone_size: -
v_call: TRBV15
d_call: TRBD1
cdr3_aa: CATSAEGAGKAFF
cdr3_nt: TGTGCCACCAGCGCGGAGGGGGCAGGAAAAGCTTTCTTT

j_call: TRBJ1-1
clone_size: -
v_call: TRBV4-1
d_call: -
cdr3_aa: CASSQDSGSTEAFF
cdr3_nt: TGCGCCAGCAGCCAAGATTCAGGGTCCACTGAAGCTTTCTTT

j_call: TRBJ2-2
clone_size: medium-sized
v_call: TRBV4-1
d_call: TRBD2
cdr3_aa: CASSPGTSNTGELFF
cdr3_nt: TGCGCCAGCAGTCCCGGGACTAGCAACACCGGGGAGCTGTTTTTT

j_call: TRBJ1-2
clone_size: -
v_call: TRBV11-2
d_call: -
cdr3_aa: CASSLGLYGYTF
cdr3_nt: TGTGCCAGCAGCTTAGGACTCTATGGCTACACCTTC

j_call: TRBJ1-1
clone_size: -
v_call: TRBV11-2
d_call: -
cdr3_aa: CASSFGQGRAFF
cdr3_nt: TGTGCCAGCAGCTTTGGTCAGGGGCGAGCTTTCTTT

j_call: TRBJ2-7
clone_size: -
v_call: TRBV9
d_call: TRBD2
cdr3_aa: CASSAYSGGAYEQYF
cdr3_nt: TGTGCCAGCAGCGCGTATAGCGGGGGGGCGTACGAGCAGTACTTC

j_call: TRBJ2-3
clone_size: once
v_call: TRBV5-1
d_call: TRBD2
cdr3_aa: CASSLPRGDPSTDTQYF
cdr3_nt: TGCGCCAGCAGCTTACCGCGGGGGGACCCTAGCACAGATACGCAGTATTTT

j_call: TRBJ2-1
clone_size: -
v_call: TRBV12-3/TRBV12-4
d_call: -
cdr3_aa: CASKSAYNEQFF
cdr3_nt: TGTGCCAGCAAGAGCGCCTACAATGAGCAGTTCTTC

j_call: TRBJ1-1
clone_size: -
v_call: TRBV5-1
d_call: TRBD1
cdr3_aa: CASSLWTGNTEAFF
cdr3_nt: TGCGCCAGCAGCCTATGGACAGGGAACACTGAAGCTTTCTTT

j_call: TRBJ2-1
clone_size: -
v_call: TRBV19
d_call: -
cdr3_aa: CASMGRSSYNEQFF
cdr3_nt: TGTGCCAGTATGGGGAGGAGCTCCTACAATGAGCAGTTCTTC